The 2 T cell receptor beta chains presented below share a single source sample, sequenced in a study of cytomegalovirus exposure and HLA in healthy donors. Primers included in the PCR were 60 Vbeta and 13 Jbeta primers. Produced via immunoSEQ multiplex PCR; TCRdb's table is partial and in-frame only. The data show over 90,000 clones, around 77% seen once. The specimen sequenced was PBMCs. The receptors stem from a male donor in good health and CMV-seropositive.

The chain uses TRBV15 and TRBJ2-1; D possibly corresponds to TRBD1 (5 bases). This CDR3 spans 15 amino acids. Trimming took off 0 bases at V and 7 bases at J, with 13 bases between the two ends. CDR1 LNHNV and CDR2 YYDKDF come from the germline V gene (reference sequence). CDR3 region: CATSRDYQKGNEQFF. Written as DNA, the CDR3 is TGTGCCACCAGCAGAGATTATCAGAAGGGGAATGAGCAGTTCTTC.

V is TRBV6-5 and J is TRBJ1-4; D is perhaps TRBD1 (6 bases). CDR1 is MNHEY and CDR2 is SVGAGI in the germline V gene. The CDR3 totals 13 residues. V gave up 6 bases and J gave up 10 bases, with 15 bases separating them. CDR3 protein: CASRRRGGRKLFF. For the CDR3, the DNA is TGTGCCAGCAGGCGAAGAGGGGGTCGAAAACTGTTTTTT.